This TCR beta chain was captured in a study of identical twins. The sample holds one count of this clonotype. Its cognate antigen is unknown. TCRdb redid the calling of the 5' RACE reads with MiXCR, one entry per CDR3 protein. The sample has more than 1.5 million distinct CDR3 sequences; under 35% are singletons. The CDR3 loop spans 14 amino acids. CDR1 and CDR2 from the germline V gene are DFQATT and SNEGSKA (reference sequence). General study findings and limits: Monozygotic twin pairs showed more out-of-frame TCR alpha sharing than models estimated. In cord blood, abundant beta clonotypes had fewer insertions; memory showed no trend. Less excess twin sharing appeared in beta out-of-frame sequences.

The clonotype originates from a newborn girl in good health. This sequence joins TRBV20-1 and TRBJ2-7, with TRBD2 matching 8 bases. The J call is uncertain, as TRBJ2-5 better fits the DNA end. The specimen was cord blood. The CDR3, as DNA: TGCAGTGCTCGAGGAGGCACTAGCGGTCGGACCCAGTACTTC. Its translation is CSARGGTSGRTQYF.